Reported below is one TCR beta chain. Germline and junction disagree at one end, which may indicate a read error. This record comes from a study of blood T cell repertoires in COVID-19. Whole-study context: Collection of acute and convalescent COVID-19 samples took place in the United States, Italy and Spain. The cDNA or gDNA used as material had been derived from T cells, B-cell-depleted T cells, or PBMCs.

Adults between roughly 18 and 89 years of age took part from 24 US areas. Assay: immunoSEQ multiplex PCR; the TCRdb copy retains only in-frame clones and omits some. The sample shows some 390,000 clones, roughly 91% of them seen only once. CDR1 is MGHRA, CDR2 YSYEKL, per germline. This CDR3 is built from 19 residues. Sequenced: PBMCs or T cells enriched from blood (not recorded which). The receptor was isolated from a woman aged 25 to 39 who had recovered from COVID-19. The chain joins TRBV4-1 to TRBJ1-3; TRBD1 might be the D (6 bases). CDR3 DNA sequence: TGCGCCAGCAACCAACCGACAGGCCAATATGACGGACTGGGAAACACCATATATTTT. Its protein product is CASNQPTGQYDGLGNTIYF.